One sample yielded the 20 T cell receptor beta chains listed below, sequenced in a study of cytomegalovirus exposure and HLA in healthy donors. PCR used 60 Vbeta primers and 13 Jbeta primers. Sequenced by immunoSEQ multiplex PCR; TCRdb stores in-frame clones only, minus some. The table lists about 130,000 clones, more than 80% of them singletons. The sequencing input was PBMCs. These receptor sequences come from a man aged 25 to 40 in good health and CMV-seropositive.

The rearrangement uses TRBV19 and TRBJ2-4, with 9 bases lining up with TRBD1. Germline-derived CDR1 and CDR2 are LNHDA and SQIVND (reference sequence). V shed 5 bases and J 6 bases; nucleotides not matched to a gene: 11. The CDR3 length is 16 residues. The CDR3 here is CASSVPGDRVLNIQYF. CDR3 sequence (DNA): TGTGCCAGTAGTGTCCCCGGGGACAGGGTGTTAAACATTCAGTACTTC.

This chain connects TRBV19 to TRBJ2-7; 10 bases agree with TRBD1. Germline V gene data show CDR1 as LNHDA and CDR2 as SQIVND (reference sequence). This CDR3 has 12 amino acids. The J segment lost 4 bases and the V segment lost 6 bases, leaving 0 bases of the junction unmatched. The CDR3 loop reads CASRGQGYEQYF. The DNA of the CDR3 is TGTGCCAGTAGGGGACAGGGGTACGAGCAGTACTTC.

The CDR3 DNA is TGTGCCAGCACCCCCCAGCGGGGGGCCCCCGTCAATGAGCAGTTCTTC. It translates to CASTPQRGAPVNEQFF. The chain joins TRBV28 to TRBJ2-1; 9 bases agree with TRBD2. The CDR3 spans 16 residues. J lost 6 bases, V lost 7 bases, and 13 bases had no gene match. Germline lookup yields CDR1 MDHEN and CDR2 SYDVKM.

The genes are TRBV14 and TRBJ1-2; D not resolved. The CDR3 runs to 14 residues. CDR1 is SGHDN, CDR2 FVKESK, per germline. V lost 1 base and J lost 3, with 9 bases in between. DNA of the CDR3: TGTGCCAGCAGCCAAGTTGGCACCGACTATGGCTACACCTTC. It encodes CASSQVGTDYGYTF.

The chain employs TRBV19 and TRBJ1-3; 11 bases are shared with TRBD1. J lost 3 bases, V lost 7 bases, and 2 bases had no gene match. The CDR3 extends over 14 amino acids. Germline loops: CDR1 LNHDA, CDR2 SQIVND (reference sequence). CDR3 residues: CASKGTGGGNTIYF. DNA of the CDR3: TGTGCCAGTAAAGGGACAGGGGGTGGAAACACCATATATTTT. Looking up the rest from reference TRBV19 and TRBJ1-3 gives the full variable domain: DGGITQSPKYLFRKEGQNVTLSCEQNLNHDAMYWYRQDPGQGLRLIYYSQIVNDFQKGDIAEGYSVSREKKESFPLTVTSAQKNPTAFYLCASKGTGGGNTIYFGEGSWLTVV.

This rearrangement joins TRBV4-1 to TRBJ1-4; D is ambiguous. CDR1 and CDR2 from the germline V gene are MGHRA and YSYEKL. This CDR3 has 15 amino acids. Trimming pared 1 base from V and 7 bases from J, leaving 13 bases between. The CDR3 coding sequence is TGCGCCAGCAGCCAAGTACTAGGACTCGGTGAAAAACTGTTTTTT. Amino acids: CASSQVLGLGEKLFF.

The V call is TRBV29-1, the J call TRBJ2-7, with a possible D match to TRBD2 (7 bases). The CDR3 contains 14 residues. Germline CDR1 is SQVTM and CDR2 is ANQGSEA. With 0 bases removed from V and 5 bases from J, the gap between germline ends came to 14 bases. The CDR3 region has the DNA TGCAGCGTTGAAGATGGGAGGGGGGTCGACGAGCAGTACTTC. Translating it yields CSVEDGRGVDEQYF.

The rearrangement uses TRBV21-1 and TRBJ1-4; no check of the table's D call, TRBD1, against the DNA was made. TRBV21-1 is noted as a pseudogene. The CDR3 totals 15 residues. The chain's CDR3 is CASSKPDRGDEKLFF. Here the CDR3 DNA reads TGTGCCAGCAGCAAGCCAGACAGGGGTGATGAAAAACTGTTTTTT.

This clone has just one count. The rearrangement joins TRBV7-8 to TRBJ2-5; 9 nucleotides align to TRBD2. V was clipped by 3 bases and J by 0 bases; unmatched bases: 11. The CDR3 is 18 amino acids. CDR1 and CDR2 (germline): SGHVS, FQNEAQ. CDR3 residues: CASSFDSGGGEHQETQYF. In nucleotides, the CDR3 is TGTGCCAGCAGCTTCGATTCTGGCGGGGGGGAACACCAAGAGACCCAGTACTTC. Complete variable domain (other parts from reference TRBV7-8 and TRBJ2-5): GAGVSQSPRYKVAKRGQDVALRCDPISGHVSLFWYQQALGQGPEFLTYFQNEAQLDKSGLPSDRFFAERPEGSVSTLKIQRTQQEDSAVYLCASSFDSGGGEHQETQYFGPGTRLLVL.

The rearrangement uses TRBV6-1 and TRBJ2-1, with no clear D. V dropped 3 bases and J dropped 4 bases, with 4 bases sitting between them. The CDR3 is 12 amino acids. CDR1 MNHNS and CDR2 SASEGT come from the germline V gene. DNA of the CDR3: TGTGCCAGCAGTGACAGTTACAATGAGCAGTTCTTC. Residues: CASSDSYNEQFF.

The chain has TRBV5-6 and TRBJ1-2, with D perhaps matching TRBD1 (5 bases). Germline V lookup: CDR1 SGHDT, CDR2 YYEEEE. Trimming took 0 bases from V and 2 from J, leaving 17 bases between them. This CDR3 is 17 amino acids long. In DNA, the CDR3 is TGTGCCAGCAGCTTGGCCGATACAGGTTGGGTAAACTATGGCTACACCTTC. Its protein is CASSLADTGWVNYGYTF.

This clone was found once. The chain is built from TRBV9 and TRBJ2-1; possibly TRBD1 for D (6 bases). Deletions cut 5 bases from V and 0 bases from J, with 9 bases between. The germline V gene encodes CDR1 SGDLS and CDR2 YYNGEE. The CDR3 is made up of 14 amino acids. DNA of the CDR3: TGTGCCAGCAGTCAAGGGGGCTCCTACAATGAGCAGTTCTTC. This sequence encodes CASSQGGSYNEQFF.

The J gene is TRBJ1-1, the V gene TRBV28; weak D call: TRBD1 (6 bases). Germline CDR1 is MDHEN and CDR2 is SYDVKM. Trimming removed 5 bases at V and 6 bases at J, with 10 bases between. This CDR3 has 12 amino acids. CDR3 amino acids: CASSQDRPEAFF. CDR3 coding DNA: TGTGCCAGCAGTCAGGACAGACCTGAAGCTTTCTTT.

The CDR3 loop is CASSESASGELFF. The CDR3 DNA follows: TGCGCCAGCAGTGAGTCGGCCAGCGGGGAGCTGTTTTTT. This chain joins TRBV10-1 and TRBJ2-2; no reliable D call. The CDR3 loop spans 13 amino acids. The germline V and J ends were trimmed by 0 bases and 7 bases, with 6 bases remaining between them. Germline loops: CDR1 WNHNN, CDR2 SYGVQD (reference sequence).

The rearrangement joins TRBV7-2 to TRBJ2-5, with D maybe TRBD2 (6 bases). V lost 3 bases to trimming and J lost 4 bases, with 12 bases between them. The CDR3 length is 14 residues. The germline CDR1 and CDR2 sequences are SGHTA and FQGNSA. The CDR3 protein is CASSFPGLTETQYF. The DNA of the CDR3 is TGTGCCAGCAGCTTCCCGGGACTTACAGAGACCCAGTACTTC. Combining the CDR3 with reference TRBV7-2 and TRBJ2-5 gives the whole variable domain GAGVSQSPSNKVTEKGKDVELRCDPISGHTALYWYRQSLGQGLEFLIYFQGNSAPDKSGLPSDRFSAERTGGSVSTLTIQRTQQEDSAVYLCASSFPGLTETQYFGPGTRLLVL.

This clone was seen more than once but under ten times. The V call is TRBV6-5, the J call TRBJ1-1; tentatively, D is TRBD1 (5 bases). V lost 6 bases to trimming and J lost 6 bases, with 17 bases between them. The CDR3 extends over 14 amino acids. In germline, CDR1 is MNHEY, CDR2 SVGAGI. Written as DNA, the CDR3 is TGTGCCAGCAGCCATACGACGGGGGACCCTGAAGCTTTCTTT. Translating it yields CASSHTTGDPEAFF.

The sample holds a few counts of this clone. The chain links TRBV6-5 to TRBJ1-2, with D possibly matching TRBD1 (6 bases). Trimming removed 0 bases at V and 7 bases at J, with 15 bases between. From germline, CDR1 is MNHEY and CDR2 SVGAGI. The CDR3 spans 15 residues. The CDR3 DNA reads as TGTGCCAGCAGTTACTCGGGCAGGGGATCGAGTGGCTACACCTTC. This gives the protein CASSYSGRGSSGYTF.

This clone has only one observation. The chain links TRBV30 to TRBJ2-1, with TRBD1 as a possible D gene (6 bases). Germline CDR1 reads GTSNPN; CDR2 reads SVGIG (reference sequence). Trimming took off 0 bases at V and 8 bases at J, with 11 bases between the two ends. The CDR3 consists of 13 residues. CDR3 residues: CAWSVSTGHEQFF. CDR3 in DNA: TGTGCCTGGAGTGTATCTACAGGGCATGAGCAGTTCTTC. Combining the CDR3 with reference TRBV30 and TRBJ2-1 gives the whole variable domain SQTIHQWPATLVQPVGSPLSLECTVEGTSNPNLYWYRQAAGRGLQLLFYSVGIGQISSEVPQNLSASRPQDRQFILSSKKLLLSDSGFYLCAWSVSTGHEQFFGPGTRLTVL.

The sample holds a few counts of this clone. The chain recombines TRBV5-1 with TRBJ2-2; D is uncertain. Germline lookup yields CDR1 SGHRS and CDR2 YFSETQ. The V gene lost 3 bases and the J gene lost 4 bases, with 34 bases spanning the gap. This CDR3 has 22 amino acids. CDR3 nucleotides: TGCGCCAGCAGCTCTCGTACCCCTTCCTTCAACCGGGTCCCAATGGGCACCGGGGAGCTGTTTTTT. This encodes CASSSRTPSFNRVPMGTGELFF.

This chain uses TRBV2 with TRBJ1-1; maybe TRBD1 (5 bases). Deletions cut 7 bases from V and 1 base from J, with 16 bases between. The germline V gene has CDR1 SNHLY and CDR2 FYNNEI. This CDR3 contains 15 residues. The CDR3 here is CASKWDSRENTEAFF. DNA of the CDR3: TGTGCCAGCAAATGGGACTCCAGAGAGAACACTGAAGCTTTCTTT.